This T cell receptor beta chain stems from a study of identical twins. V was pared by 4 bases and J by 11 bases, with 2 bases of the junction left unmatched. Germline CDR1 SQVTM, CDR2 ANQGSEA. The CDR3 totals 12 residues. This clonotype has at least ten counts. Its target is not known. Findings and caveats of the study: Models, which agreed with sharing between unrelated individuals, nonetheless underestimated the out-of-frame TCR alpha sharing seen in monozygotic twins.

In TCRdb, the 5' RACE reads were re-called with MiXCR into one record per CDR3 protein. The table shows around 370,000 distinct CDR3 sequences, with roughly 9% occurring only once. The source material was naive T cells sorted from blood. This chain links TRBV29-1 with TRBJ2-1; TRBD2 agrees at 13 bases. This receptor was taken from a woman in her forties or fifties in good health. CDR3 sequence: CSVGTSGGKQFF. In DNA form, the CDR3 reads TGCAGCGTTGGGACTAGCGGGGGTAAGCAGTTCTTC.